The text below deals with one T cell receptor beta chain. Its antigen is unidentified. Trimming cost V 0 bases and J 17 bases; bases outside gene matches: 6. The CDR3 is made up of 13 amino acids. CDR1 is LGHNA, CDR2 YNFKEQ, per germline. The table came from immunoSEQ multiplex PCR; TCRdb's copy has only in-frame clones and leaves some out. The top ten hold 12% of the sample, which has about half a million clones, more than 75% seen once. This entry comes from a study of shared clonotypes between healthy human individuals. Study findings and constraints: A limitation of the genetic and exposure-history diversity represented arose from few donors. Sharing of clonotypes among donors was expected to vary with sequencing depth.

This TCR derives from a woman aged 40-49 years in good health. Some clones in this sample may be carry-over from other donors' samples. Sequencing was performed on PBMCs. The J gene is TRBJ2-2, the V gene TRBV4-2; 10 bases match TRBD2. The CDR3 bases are TGTGCCAGCAGCCAAGAAACTAGCGGGGCTCCTTTTTTT. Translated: CASSQETSGAPFF.